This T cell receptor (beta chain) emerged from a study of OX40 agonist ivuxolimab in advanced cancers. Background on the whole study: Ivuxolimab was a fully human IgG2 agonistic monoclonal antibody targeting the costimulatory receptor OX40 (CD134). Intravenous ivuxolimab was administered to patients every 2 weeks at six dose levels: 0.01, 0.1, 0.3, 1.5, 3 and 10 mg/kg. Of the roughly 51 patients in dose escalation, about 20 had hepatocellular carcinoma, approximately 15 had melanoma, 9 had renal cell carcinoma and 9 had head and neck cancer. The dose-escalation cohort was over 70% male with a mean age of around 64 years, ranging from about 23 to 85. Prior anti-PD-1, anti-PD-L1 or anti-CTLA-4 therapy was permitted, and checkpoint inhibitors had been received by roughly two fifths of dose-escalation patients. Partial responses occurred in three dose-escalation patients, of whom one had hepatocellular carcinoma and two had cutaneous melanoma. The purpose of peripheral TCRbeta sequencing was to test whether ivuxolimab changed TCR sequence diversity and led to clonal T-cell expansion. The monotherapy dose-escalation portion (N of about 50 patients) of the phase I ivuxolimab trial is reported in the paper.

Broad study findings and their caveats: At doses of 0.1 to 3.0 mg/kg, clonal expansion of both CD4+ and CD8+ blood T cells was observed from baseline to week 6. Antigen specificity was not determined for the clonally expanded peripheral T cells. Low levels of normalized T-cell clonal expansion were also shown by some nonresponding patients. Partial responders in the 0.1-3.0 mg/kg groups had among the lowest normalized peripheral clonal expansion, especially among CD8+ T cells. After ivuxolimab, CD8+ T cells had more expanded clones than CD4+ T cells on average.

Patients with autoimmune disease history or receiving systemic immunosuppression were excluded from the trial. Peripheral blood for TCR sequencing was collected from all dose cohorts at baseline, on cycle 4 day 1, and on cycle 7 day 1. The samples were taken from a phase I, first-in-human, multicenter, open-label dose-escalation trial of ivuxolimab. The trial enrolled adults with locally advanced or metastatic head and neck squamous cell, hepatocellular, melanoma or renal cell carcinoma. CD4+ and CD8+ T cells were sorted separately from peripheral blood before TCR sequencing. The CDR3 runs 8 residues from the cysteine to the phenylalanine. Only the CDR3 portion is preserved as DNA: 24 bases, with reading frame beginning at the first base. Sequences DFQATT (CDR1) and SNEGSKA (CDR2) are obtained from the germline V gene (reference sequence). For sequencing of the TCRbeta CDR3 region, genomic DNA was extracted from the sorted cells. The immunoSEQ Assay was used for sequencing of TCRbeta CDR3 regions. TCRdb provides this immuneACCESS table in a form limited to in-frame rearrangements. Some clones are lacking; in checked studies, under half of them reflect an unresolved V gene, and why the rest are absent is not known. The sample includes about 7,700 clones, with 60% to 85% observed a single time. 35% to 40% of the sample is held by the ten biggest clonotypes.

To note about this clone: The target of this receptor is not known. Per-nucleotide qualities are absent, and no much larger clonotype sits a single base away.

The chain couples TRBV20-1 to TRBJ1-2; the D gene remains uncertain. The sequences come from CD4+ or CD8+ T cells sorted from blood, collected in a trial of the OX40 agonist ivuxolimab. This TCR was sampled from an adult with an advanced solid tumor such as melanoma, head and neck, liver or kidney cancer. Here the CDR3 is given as CMGPIYTF. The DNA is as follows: TGCATGGGTCCAATATACACCTTC.